This TCR beta chain is drawn from a study of cytomegalovirus exposure and HLA in healthy donors (dated by TCRdb to 2016 to 2017). Looking at the study overall: According to an earlier analysis of 587 of the donors, 150 million to 200 million T cells yielded roughly 110 million unique TCR beta sequences and 276 Gb of sequence data. About 280 gigabases of sequencing data and roughly 81 million unique TCR sequences made up an early release that covered some 640 HLA-typed donors. Among the approximately 400 genotyped donors, approximately 81% belonged to the genetic ancestry cluster associated with self-reported Caucasian donors. The aim of the study was to test whether cataloging public T cell receptors could identify signatures of past pathogen exposure. The study profiled the T cell repertoires of approximately 700 subjects by immunosequencing and related them to cytomegalovirus serostatus. In addition to the first cohort of 666 subjects, a separate validation cohort of 130 or so different subjects was used. The study combined high-throughput TCR immunosequencing, statistical association of individual TCRs with disease status, and machine learning to predict cytomegalovirus infection status. To study patterns of TCR occurrence, a later analysis re-analyzed previously published TCR beta repertoires from around 700 donors and added high-resolution HLA genotyping. In the later analysis, no new phenotypic data were used to find candidate immune exposures; instead, reliance was placed on TCR beta sequences and their occurrence across donors. An earlier analysis of 587 of the donors applied high-throughput TCR beta sequencing to assess whether each TCR beta V gene segment acted as functional or pseudogenic. Donor age, sex, ethnicity and CMV serostatus were compiled together with the repertoire data. A later genetic analysis used genome-wide SNP genotypes for about three fifths of the 666 donors, treating that subset as a discovery cohort. Every repertoire in the discovery cohort had been generated on one and the same sequencing platform. Class I and class II HLA loci were covered by the typing at four-digit resolution. The number of typed donors differed by locus: roughly 620-640 for A, B, C, DRB1 and DQB1; approximately 540 for DQA1; approximately 600 for DPA1; and around 470 for DPB1. A handful of DR-DQ haplotypes were treated as single units for association and clustering because of strong linkage in the cohort. On average, roughly 240,000 unique TCR beta nucleotide sequences were sequenced per donor among fewer than 500 genotyped donors of the cohort, with roughly 18% of those sequences being non-productive. What the study reported, not specific to this receptor: Three of the identified cytomegalovirus-associated TCR beta chains were confirmed in vitro to be specific for cytomegalovirus antigens. Correlated functional status among segregating V segments might reflect linkage disequilibrium, but an unknown experimental factor could not be ruled out. Most TCR sequences were observed very rarely across donors, whereas some public TCRs were present in many individuals. Compared with the 666-donor mean, donors in an Asian-associated ancestry cluster had fewer N-insertions in productive TCRs, according to a later genetic analysis. It was suggested by the authors that the approach could potentially be generalized to other disease states and immunological phenotypes. Immune exposure information for the cohort was limited to CMV serostatus. In a later analysis, most CMV-associated TCR beta chains were found to appear HLA-restricted, with HLA associations seemingly driven largely by CMV exposure. In this cohort, only TCR beta chains were sequenced, and detectable features were limited by the absence of alpha or paired-chain data. In a later genetic analysis, a missense DCLRE1C variant was associated with V-gene and J-gene trimming of TCR beta chains, and the association was replicated in an independent cohort. In a later analysis, several top co-occurrence clusters were reported to appear linked to parvovirus B19, influenza, CMV and Epstein-Barr virus. The classifier was reported to diagnose cytomegalovirus status with high specificity and sensitivity in both the original and validation cohorts. A total of fewer than 200 TCR beta chains were listed by the study as associated with cytomegalovirus. A later analysis found that HLA-associated TCR beta chains were more clonally expanded and had lower generation probabilities than equally common non-associated chains. An earlier analysis of around 600 of the donors showed that most TCR beta V segments appeared in productive rearrangements either about 87% or about 30% of the time, which broadly matched IMGT annotations. Because HLA typing was missing for some donors at each locus, association tests included only the typed subset. Some 16 rarely observed V segments, including chromosome 9 orphons, were excluded from the earlier analysis of about 600 of the donors because counts were too low. Because the 87-base-pair reads could not distinguish some IMGT-functional V segments, including TRBV6-2 and TRBV6-3, those segments were excluded. In a later analysis, TCR association rates were found to vary across HLA loci, with the most associated TCRs seen for DRB1 alleles and the fewest for HLA-C alleles. A further reported finding was that TCR beta sequences accurately predicted the HLA-A and HLA-B alleles for most subjects in the first cohort. A later analysis associated around 16,000 TCR beta sequences with specific HLA alleles at a false discovery rate of 0.05. A cluster of highly shared sequence variants was judged likely to be a technical artifact of the sequencing pipeline. Sequencing depth was assumed to be roughly uniform across donors in the presence/absence analyses, though that assumption may not hold. When HLA alleles, especially DR and DQ, strongly co-occurred, attributing TCR associations to individual alleles was difficult.

In total, approximately 690 healthy bone marrow donors made up the cohort. Cohort members were all nominally healthy when sampled, although unrecorded immune exposures were likely present. The donor tested CMV seronegative, placing the donor among the approximately 400 seronegative members of the cohort. Every donor gave a peripheral blood sample, and the peripheral blood mononuclear cells from that sample were used for TCR beta sequencing. The Qiagen DNeasy Blood Extraction Kit was used to extract genomic DNA from the blood cell samples. The CDR3 runs 15 residues from the cysteine to the phenylalanine. CDR3 DNA is the only sequence kept; it has 45 bases, read in frame from the first base. CDR1 is given as KGHSH and CDR2 as LQKENI, both from the germline V gene. V is clipped by 4 bases and J by 8 bases, and the sequence between their germline boundaries is 20 bases long. As to this clone: Its target antigen remains unknown. Within one base of it there is no much larger clone, and no base qualities were kept.

To prepare the library, the immunoSEQ multiplex PCR assay was applied. For the multiplex PCR, a mixture combining 60 forward primers for TCR Vbeta segments and 13 reverse primers for TCR Jbeta segments was used. The CDR3 region of rearranged TCR beta genes was amplified from genomic DNA by a multiplex PCR assay. On the Illumina HiSeq System, the amplified TCR beta libraries were sequenced as 87-base-pair reads. The study's processing was this. In a later analysis, 77 million or so unique TCR beta chains were counted across the 650 to 750 repertoires, and around 10 million of these chains were shared by at least two donors. Raw reads were error-corrected and collapsed into unique sequences by a nearest-neighbor algorithm in which closely related sequences were merged to remove PCR and sequencing errors. V, D and J gene segments were assigned by aligning CDR3 sequences to IMGT reference sequences. Each retained sequence needed at least a six-nucleotide match to both a V gene segment and a J gene segment. Rearrangements were called productive when the CDR3 lacked stop codons and stayed in frame with V and J; all others were non-productive. Following IMGT convention, CDR3 was defined as the stretch from the second conserved V-encoded cysteine to the conserved J-encoded phenylalanine. Sequences without an unambiguous match to a single V gene segment were excluded from the earlier analysis of 450 to 750 of the donors. An earlier analysis of 587 of the donors classified V segments as functional when productive rearrangements were above 56.7% and as segregating when the standard deviation between donors was above 5%. A statistical classification framework was built to diagnose cytomegalovirus status from the catalog of TCR beta chain sequences. In a later analysis, V and J genes were assigned by comparing TCR nucleotide sequences against IMGT/GENE-DB human TR gene sequences. Using the TCRdist pipeline, a later analysis assigned CDR3 sequences along with most-parsimonious VDJ recombination scenarios. In a later analysis, each TCR beta chain was defined by its CDR3 amino acid sequence together with its V-gene family, and reads without a unique V-gene family were excluded. To address suspected cross-contamination and a sequencing artifact, a later analysis removed around 600 highly shared, low-generation-probability nucleotide sequences. In a later analysis, a clonal expansion index for each public chain was calculated from normalized within-repertoire ranks of inferred template counts. In a later analysis, generation probabilities were computed using a VDJ recombination model fitted to out-of-frame rearrangements, and the results were checked against IGoR. In a later analysis, hypergeometric tests were used to score TCR-TCR, TCR-HLA and TCR-CMV co-occurrence, with a repertoire-size bias correction applied to TCR pairs. To estimate false discovery rates, a later analysis permuted the HLA or CMV assignments 20 times. In a later analysis, co-occurring TCRs were grouped with DBSCAN, and TCRdist sequence similarity was added when clustering was performed within HLA-allele-positive subsets. For co-occurrence clustering, repertoires with fewer than 30,000 or more than 120,000 public chains were excluded, along with five or six repertoires with anomalous nucleotide sharing. The table comes from immuneACCESS by way of TCRdb, which keeps in-frame sequences with V and J called. Part of the clones is missing from these tables; in studies checked, under half for an unresolved V gene and the rest for unknown reasons. V, J and clone size are taken as reported in that table, and D and trimming were inferred from the DNA itself. Recorded for this sample are roughly 140,000 clones; approximately 79% of them occurred a single time. Roughly 0.69% of the sample is taken by the ten largest.

The clonotype originates from a male donor in good health and CMV-seronegative. The specimen sequenced was PBMCs. The chain links TRBV18 with TRBJ1-2; the D gene is perhaps TRBD1, on 6 matching bases. The CDR3 reads CASSLWTDGSLGYTF. The DNA reads TGTGCCAGCTCACTTTGGACAGATGGGAGTCTAGGCTACACCTTC.